The 13 T cell receptor beta chains listed next were all sequenced from one sample in a study of T cell responses to AZD1222 COVID-19 vaccine. Clones were sequenced by immunoSEQ multiplex PCR, and TCRdb holds only the in-frame ones, with some missing. The repertoire includes 95,000 to 100,000 clones, around 87% of them detected once, and roughly 10% sits in the top ten. The source material was peripheral blood, sampled 28 days after the second AZD1222 dose. The receptor set was obtained from an adult who received the AZD1222 COVID-19 vaccine.

The chain uses TRBV28 and TRBJ2-4, with unresolved D. Trimming left V 2 bases short and J 0 bases short, with 5 bases between. Germline V gene lookup returns CDR1 MDHEN and CDR2 SYDVKM. The CDR3 loop spans 14 amino acids. CDR3 nucleotides: TGTGCCAGCAGTTTAACGGGAGCCAAAAACATTCAGTACTTC. This translates into CASSLTGAKNIQYF.

A single count supports this clone. The rearrangement uses TRBV11-3 and TRBJ2-1; TRBD2 agrees at 8 bases. J was trimmed by 2 bases and V by 5 bases; bases with no gene match: 5. The CDR3 has 15 residues. CDR1 SGHNT and CDR2 YENEEA come from the germline V gene. Written as DNA, the CDR3 is TGTGCCAGCAGCCCCGAAGCGGGAGCCTACAATGAGCAGTTCTTC. It is translated as CASSPEAGAYNEQFF.

The chain links TRBV18 to TRBJ2-7; possibly TRBD2 for D (5 bases). From germline, CDR1 is KGHSH and CDR2 LQKENI. V was cut by 2 bases and J by 7 bases, with 9 bases left in between. The CDR3 is 12 amino acids. The chain's CDR3 is CASSPSREEQYF. The CDR3 DNA sequence: TGTGCCAGCTCACCATCGAGGGAGGAGCAGTACTTC.

The V call is TRBV30, the J call TRBJ2-1; 12 bases align to TRBD2. There are 16 residues in the CDR3. Germline trimming cut 7 bases from V and 7 bases from J; bases unmatched to any gene: 14. CDR1 is GTSNPN, CDR2 SVGIG, per germline (reference sequence). The CDR3 here is CAFRADLAGGQNEQFF. The CDR3 DNA sequence: TGTGCCTTCCGGGCCGATCTAGCGGGGGGGCAGAATGAGCAGTTCTTC.

The J gene is TRBJ2-7, the V gene TRBV6-5, with D maybe TRBD2 (5 bases). Trimming took 6 bases from V and 3 from J, leaving 18 bases between them. The CDR3 is 15 residues long. The germline CDR1 and CDR2 sequences are MNHEY and SVGAGI. CDR3 in DNA: TGTGCCAGCAGGGAGGCGGACGTTGGGTACTACGAGCAGTACTTC. Encoded protein: CASREADVGYYEQYF.

The chain combines TRBV7-2 with TRBJ2-7; D might be TRBD2 (5 bases). The CDR3 is 14 amino acids. The V and J ends lost 5 bases and 6 bases respectively, with 17 bases between them. Germline lookup yields CDR1 SGHTA and CDR2 FQGNSA. This CDR3 is CASSLRRGASEQYF. CDR3 nucleotide sequence: TGTGCCAGCAGCCTCAGACGGGGAGCGTCCGAGCAGTACTTC. Full variable domain (missing parts from reference TRBV7-2 and TRBJ2-7): GAGVSQSPSNKVTEKGKDVELRCDPISGHTALYWYRQSLGQGLEFLIYFQGNSAPDKSGLPSDRFSAERTGGSVSTLTIQRTQQEDSAVYLCASSLRRGASEQYFGPGTRLTVT.

The V and J genes are TRBV2 and TRBJ2-5; D not certain. The CDR3 extends over 12 amino acids. In germline, CDR1 is SNHLY, CDR2 FYNNEI. Trimming cost V 3 bases and J 9 bases, with 11 bases left between them. The CDR3 loop is CASSDSLAPQYF. CDR3 nucleotides: TGTGCCAGCAGTGACTCCCTCGCCCCCCAGTACTTC. Combining the CDR3 with reference TRBV2 and TRBJ2-5 gives the whole variable domain EPEVTQTPSHQVTQMGQEVILRCVPISNHLYFYWYRQILGQKVEFLVSFYNNEISEKSEIFDDQFSVERPDGSNFTLKIRSTKLEDSAMYFCASSDSLAPQYFGPGTRLLVL.

This chain links TRBV19 with TRBJ1-2; 7 bases align to TRBD1. Germline V lookup: CDR1 LNHDA, CDR2 SQIVND (reference sequence). The V and J ends lost 6 bases and 4 bases, in that order; junction bases with no gene match: 5. The length of the CDR3 is 13 residues. CDR3 amino acids: CASREGTAYGYTF. The DNA for the CDR3 is TGTGCCAGTAGAGAGGGGACAGCCTATGGCTACACCTTC.

This chain links TRBV2 with TRBJ1-4; D remains unclear. The V gene's germline CDR1 is SNHLY and CDR2 FYNNEI. V gave up 5 bases and J gave up 6 bases, with 16 bases separating them. The CDR3 consists of 15 residues. CDR3 coding DNA: TGTGCCAGCAGTTTTCTCCCGGGCGGGGATGAAAAACTGTTTTTT. Translated: CASSFLPGGDEKLFF.

The rearrangement links TRBV18 to TRBJ1-2; possible D gene TRBD1, 5 bases. V was shortened by 3 bases and J by 8 bases, with 19 bases between the two germline ends. The CDR3 extends over 15 amino acids. The V gene's germline CDR1 is KGHSH and CDR2 LQKENI. The CDR3 here is CASSPRVRANDGYTF. Here the CDR3 DNA reads TGTGCCAGCTCACCCCGGGTCAGGGCAAACGACGGCTACACCTTC.

The V and J genes are TRBV9 and TRBJ2-5, with D maybe TRBD2 (6 bases). Germline CDR1 SGDLS, CDR2 YYNGEE. V lost 8 bases and J 3 bases, leaving 20 bases between the germline ends. The CDR3 runs 15 residues. CDR3 amino acids: CASSLGGTREETQYF. CDR3 nucleotides: TGTGCCAGTTCTTTGGGCGGGACTCGGGAAGAGACCCAGTACTTC.

The DNA of the CDR3 is TGCGCCAGCAGCCAAGATCCGGGGGAGGAAAACATTCAGTACTTC. It is translated as CASSQDPGEENIQYF. The chain links TRBV4-3 to TRBJ2-4, with D possibly matching TRBD2 (6 bases). V dropped 0 bases and J dropped 5 bases, with 11 bases sitting between them. The CDR3 runs 15 residues. Germline CDR1 reads LGHNA; CDR2 reads YSLEER.

The DNA of the CDR3 is TGTGCCAGCAGCCAAGATATAGCGGGGGACTCCTACAATGAGCAGTTCTTC. Its protein is CASSQDIAGDSYNEQFF. V gene TRBV3-1 (or the pseudogene TRBV3-2) combines with J gene TRBJ2-1, with TRBD2 matching over 9 bases. Trimming cost V 0 bases and J 0 bases; bases outside gene matches: 3. CDR1 and CDR2 from the germline V gene are LGHDT and YNNKEL (reference sequence). This CDR3 is built from 17 residues.